These 29 T cell receptor beta chains originate from one sample sequenced in a study of cytomegalovirus exposure and HLA in healthy donors. With 60 Vbeta and 13 Jbeta primers, the PCR was carried out. The repertoire was sequenced with immunoSEQ multiplex PCR; TCRdb's copy has only in-frame clones and lacks some. Here the sample spans under 200,000 clones, approximately 80% being singletons. Sequencing was carried out using PBMCs. All receptors come from a woman between 50 and 59 years old in good health and CMV-seronegative.

The chain has TRBV9 and TRBJ2-5; 8 bases match TRBD2. This CDR3 comprises 15 residues. Germline assignment: CDR1 SGDLS and CDR2 YYNGEE. J gave up 4 bases and V 3 bases, and 8 bases lay outside the gene matches. Here the CDR3 DNA reads TGTGCCAGCAGCGGCCTCAGCGGGAGTGGAGAGACCCAGTACTTC. Its protein product is CASSGLSGSGETQYF.

The J gene is TRBJ2-7, the V gene TRBV30; D might be TRBD2 (6 bases). Germline V gene sequence: CDR1 GTSNPN, CDR2 SVGIG (reference sequence). The CDR3 covers 14 residues. V shed 3 bases and J shed 7 bases, with 19 bases lying between them. The CDR3 bases are TGTGCCTGGAGCCGGGGACGGACTACGGGGGAGCAGTACTTC. Residues: CAWSRGRTTGEQYF.

This chain uses TRBV6-1 with TRBJ1-1; D gene uncertain. Germline V gene data show CDR1 as MNHNS and CDR2 as SASEGT. CDR3 length equals 13 residues. The V gene lost 1 base and the J gene lost 4 bases, with 7 bases spanning the gap. Here the CDR3 DNA reads TGTGCCAGCAGTGAAGGCGTCGGCACTGAAGCTTTCTTT. It codes for CASSEGVGTEAFF.

The chain combines TRBV11-2 with TRBJ2-1; weak D call: TRBD2 (6 bases). Germline values: CDR1 SGHAT, CDR2 FQNNGV. V was trimmed by 2 bases and J by 7 bases, leaving 12 bases between them. The CDR3 totals 14 residues. The CDR3 DNA reads as TGTGCCAGCAGCTTATTTCGGGAGCCGAATGAGCAGTTCTTC. Protein: CASSLFREPNEQFF. Full variable domain (outside the CDR3, taken from reference TRBV11-2 and TRBJ2-1): EAGVAQSPRYKIIEKRQSVAFWCNPISGHATLYWYQQILGQGPKLLIQFQNNGVVDDSQLPKDRFSAERLKGVDSTLKIQPAKLEDSAVYLCASSLFREPNEQFFGPGTRLTVL.

The CDR3 protein is CASSPGGGGWNSPLHF. For the CDR3, the DNA is TGTGCCAGCAGCCCTGGGGGGGGAGGTTGGAATTCACCCCTCCACTTT. The chain combines TRBV2 with TRBJ1-6; weak D call: TRBD1 (5 bases). The V end lost 6 bases, the J end lost 7 bases, and 19 bases lay between the germline ends. Germline CDR1 SNHLY, CDR2 FYNNEI. CDR3 length equals 16 residues.

This CDR3 reads CASSSQANTGELFF. CDR3 bases: TGTGCCAGCAGCTCGCAGGCGAACACCGGGGAGCTGTTTTTT. V is TRBV11-2 and J is TRBJ2-2; D is uncertain. The CDR3 has 14 amino acids. Germline V CDR1 and CDR2: SGHAT, FQNNGV. The V end lost 4 bases, the J end lost 0 bases, and 6 bases lay between the germline ends.

V and J are TRBV7-2 and TRBJ2-3; D is uncertain. CDR3 size: 15 residues. Germline loops: CDR1 SGHTA, CDR2 FQGNSA. V was clipped by 4 bases and J by 3 bases, with 14 bases between them. CDR3 loop: CASSSLPGSTDTQYF. The CDR3 DNA sequence: TGTGCCAGCAGCTCCCTTCCGGGTTCGACAGATACGCAGTATTTT.

This chain links TRBV5-1 with TRBJ1-3; no firm D call. This CDR3 is 15 amino acids long. V lost 1 base, J lost 4 bases, and 12 bases lay in between. Germline CDR1 reads SGHRS; CDR2 reads YFSETQ. CDR3 region: CASSLSGSEGNTIYF. In nucleotides, the CDR3 is TGCGCCAGCAGCTTGAGCGGGAGCGAAGGAAACACCATATATTTT.

This chain links TRBV10-1 with TRBJ2-5; a possible D gene is TRBD1 (6 bases). The end of the DNA is better explained by TRBJ2-7, so the J call may be wrong. Germline values: CDR1 WNHNN, CDR2 SYGVQD (reference sequence). The CDR3 consists of 14 residues. This CDR3 reads CAREGQPYRYEQYF. CDR3 DNA sequence: TGCGCCAGGGAAGGACAGCCTTATCGCTACGAGCAGTACTTC.

The chain is built from TRBV7-6 and TRBJ2-7, with 8 bases aligning to TRBD1. Per the germline V gene, CDR1 is SGHVS and CDR2 is FNYEAQ. CDR3 size: 14 residues. Unmatched junction bases numbered 5, after V lost 0 bases and J lost 7 bases. The CDR3 protein is CASSLADRAGEQYF. CDR3 bases: TGTGCCAGCAGCTTAGCGGACAGGGCGGGGGAGCAGTACTTC.

The rearrangement uses TRBV27 and TRBJ2-7; a possible D gene is TRBD2 (6 bases). The germline CDR1 and CDR2 sequences are MNHEY and SMNVEV (reference sequence). The CDR3 length is 17 residues. Trimming stripped 2 bases from V and 0 bases from J, with 17 bases between. Here the CDR3 reads CASSLLGGSAYSYEQYF. The CDR3 coding sequence is TGTGCCAGCAGTTTACTTGGGGGGTCAGCATACTCCTACGAGCAGTACTTC.

The V and J genes are TRBV10-1 and TRBJ2-7, with TRBD1 as a possible D gene (5 bases). V was cut by 3 bases and J by 4 bases, with 10 bases left in between. Germline loops: CDR1 WNHNN, CDR2 SYGVQD (reference sequence). The CDR3 covers 13 residues. For the CDR3, the DNA is TGCGCCAGCAGTGAAGGGGTAGCATACGAGCAGTACTTC. It yields the protein CASSEGVAYEQYF.

The chain carries TRBV29-1 and TRBJ2-7; D ambiguous. With 5 bases removed from V and 2 bases from J, the gap between germline ends came to 13 bases. This CDR3 contains 13 residues. CDR1 SQVTM and CDR2 ANQGSEA come from the germline V gene. CDR3 sequence (DNA): TGCAGCGTTCAGGTCCGAGCCGCCTACGAGCAGTACTTC. This translates into CSVQVRAAYEQYF.

The chain joins TRBV9 to TRBJ1-5; the D is unclear. Trimming stripped 0 bases from V and 2 bases from J, with 12 bases between. The CDR3 has 16 amino acids. In germline, CDR1 is SGDLS, CDR2 YYNGEE. The CDR3 DNA is TGTGCCAGCAGCGTAGGGGCGTTTCCGGGCAATCAGCCCCAGCATTTT. Translated: CASSVGAFPGNQPQHF.

This chain joins TRBV29-1 and TRBJ1-2; D call uncertain. Germline V gives CDR1 SQVTM, CDR2 ANQGSEA. The CDR3 extends over 13 amino acids. V lost 4 bases and J 8 bases, leaving 17 bases between the germline ends. In nucleotides, the CDR3 is TGCAGCGTTGTGTCAGCGGGGTTCAGGGGCTACACCTTC. It translates to CSVVSAGFRGYTF.

V gene TRBV4-1 combines with J gene TRBJ2-5; TRBD1 agrees at 7 bases. This CDR3 spans 16 amino acids. The V segment lost 0 bases and the J segment 5 bases; nucleotides outside the gene matches: 9. Germline loops: CDR1 MGHRA, CDR2 YSYEKL. This chain's CDR3 is CASSQDDSTGEETQYF. CDR3 sequence (DNA): TGCGCCAGCAGCCAAGACGATTCTACAGGGGAGGAGACCCAGTACTTC.

The chain uses TRBV28 and TRBJ2-5; 7 nucleotides align to TRBD2. Trimming at V came to 3 bases and at J to 0 bases, leaving 10 bases not matched to a gene. Germline V gene sequence: CDR1 MDHEN, CDR2 SYDVKM. The length of the CDR3 is 17 residues. The CDR3 region has the DNA TGTGCCAGCAGTTTCTCGGGACTAATCTCCTACCAAGAGACCCAGTACTTC. It yields the protein CASSFSGLISYQETQYF.

There are a few counts of this clone. The rearrangement joins TRBV2 to TRBJ2-5, with D possibly TRBD2 on 5 matching bases. The CDR3 contains 12 residues. The germline V gene has CDR1 SNHLY and CDR2 FYNNEI. The V and J ends lost 5 bases and 2 bases respectively, with 6 bases between them. CDR3: CASSSGQETQYF. Written as DNA, the CDR3 is TGTGCCAGCAGTAGCGGACAAGAGACCCAGTACTTC.

The chain links TRBV11-2 to TRBJ1-1, with D maybe TRBD1 (5 bases). CDR1 is SGHAT and CDR2 is FQNNGV in the germline V gene. Trimming took off 2 bases at V and 4 bases at J, with 14 bases between the two ends. This CDR3 is built from 15 residues. The CDR3: CASSLWKQVGTEAFF. CDR3 in DNA: TGTGCCAGCAGCTTATGGAAACAGGTGGGCACTGAAGCTTTCTTT.

CDR3 sequence (DNA): TGTGCCAGCAGCCCCGGGGGGCCCGTCGGCAATGAGCAGTTCTTC. Residues: CASSPGGPVGNEQFF. V usage is TRBV6-6 and J usage is TRBJ2-1; tentatively, D is TRBD2 (7 bases). The V end lost 6 bases, the J end lost 6 bases, and 18 bases lay between the germline ends. Germline V lookup: CDR1 MNHNY, CDR2 SVGAGI (reference sequence). There are 15 residues in the CDR3.

This chain connects TRBV9 to TRBJ2-7; D possibly corresponds to TRBD2 (5 bases). Trimming shortened V by 3 bases and J by 4 bases, and 14 bases separated the two germline ends. This CDR3 has 14 amino acids. The germline gives CDR1 SGDLS, CDR2 YYNGEE. CDR3 coding DNA: TGTGCCAGCAGCGAGCAGGAGGCGGCATACGAGCAGTACTTC. This codes for CASSEQEAAYEQYF.

This chain connects TRBV6-5 to TRBJ2-3; possible D gene TRBD1, 6 bases. CDR1 and CDR2 from the germline V gene are MNHEY and SVGAGI. CDR3 length equals 15 residues. The germline V and J ends were trimmed by 2 bases and 2 bases, with 11 bases remaining between them. CDR3 DNA: TGTGCCAGCAGTTACGACAGGATCCCCACAGATACGCAGTATTTT. Residues: CASSYDRIPTDTQYF.

The chain joins TRBV6-1 to TRBJ1-6; the D gene is possibly TRBD1 (5 bases). Trimming took 4 bases from V and 7 from J, leaving 14 bases between them. The CDR3 totals 15 residues. The germline V gene has CDR1 MNHNS and CDR2 SASEGT. This CDR3 is CASSVGAGTNSPLHF. In DNA form, the CDR3 reads TGTGCCAGCAGTGTTGGGGCAGGAACCAATTCACCCCTCCACTTT.

The CDR3 sequence is CAWAGLQNNEKLFF. The CDR3 nucleotides read TGTGCCTGGGCCGGCTTACAGAATAATGAAAAACTGTTTTTT. The chain uses TRBV30 and TRBJ1-4, with D unclear. Germline V lookup: CDR1 GTSNPN, CDR2 SVGIG (reference sequence). Trimming cost V 5 bases and J 4 bases, with 14 bases left between them. CDR3 length: 14 residues. Filled out from reference TRBV30 and TRBJ1-4, the complete variable domain reads SQTIHQWPATLVQPVGSPLSLECTVEGTSNPNLYWYRQAAGRGLQLLFYSVGIGQISSEVPQNLSASRPQDRQFILSSKKLLLSDSGFYLCAWAGLQNNEKLFFGSGTQLSVL.

This clone was recorded once. This chain joins TRBV4-1 and TRBJ1-5; possibly TRBD1 for D (5 bases). CDR1 and CDR2 (germline): MGHRA, YSYEKL. Trimming shortened V by 1 base and J by 7 bases, and 17 bases separated the two germline ends. This CDR3 is 16 amino acids long. Written as DNA, the CDR3 is TGCGCCAGCAGCCAAGGAGGTAGAGGGGAGGGCCAGCCCCAGCATTTT. This sequence encodes CASSQGGRGEGQPQHF.

The V gene is TRBV11-2, the J gene TRBJ1-4; TRBD1 agrees at 8 bases. This CDR3 is 14 amino acids long. Germline V gene lookup returns CDR1 SGHAT and CDR2 FQNNGV. The J segment lost 4 bases and the V segment lost 5 bases, leaving 3 bases of the junction unmatched. The CDR3, as DNA: TGTGCCAGCAGCCCGACAGGGGTTAATGAAAAACTGTTTTTT. It specifies CASSPTGVNEKLFF.

The chain employs TRBV9 and TRBJ2-1, with D maybe TRBD2 (7 bases). V was trimmed by 0 bases and J by 9 bases, leaving 19 bases between them. Germline assignment: CDR1 SGDLS and CDR2 YYNGEE. The CDR3 has 16 residues. CDR3 residues: CASSVGSRGGRGEQFF. In DNA, the CDR3 is TGTGCCAGCAGCGTAGGGTCGAGGGGGGGCCGCGGTGAGCAGTTCTTC.

The chain carries TRBV18 and TRBJ1-4; D ambiguous. This CDR3 has 16 residues. The germline V gene encodes CDR1 KGHSH and CDR2 LQKENI. Between the trimmed V and J ends, which lost 6 bases and 7 bases, there was a span of 21 bases. The CDR3 coding sequence is TGTGCCAGCTCTCGTAATGGACTGGCGGTTGGTGAAAAACTGTTTTTT. Its protein product is CASSRNGLAVGEKLFF.

V and J are TRBV5-1 and TRBJ1-1; 9 nucleotides line up with TRBD1. V was clipped by 3 bases and J by 2 bases; unmatched bases: 8. The CDR3 has 16 residues. Germline CDR1 is SGHRS and CDR2 is YFSETQ. Here the CDR3 reads CASSSGWGQGNTEAFF. CDR3 DNA sequence: TGCGCCAGCAGCTCAGGGTGGGGACAGGGAAACACTGAAGCTTTCTTT. The full variable domain, in which reference TRBV5-1 and TRBJ1-1 provide the parts outside the CDR3, is KAGVTQTPRYLIKTRGQQVTLSCSPISGHRSVSWYQQTPGQGLQFLFEYFSETQRNKGNFPGRFSGRQFSNSRSEMNVSTLELGDSALYLCASSSGWGQGNTEAFFGQGTRLTVV.